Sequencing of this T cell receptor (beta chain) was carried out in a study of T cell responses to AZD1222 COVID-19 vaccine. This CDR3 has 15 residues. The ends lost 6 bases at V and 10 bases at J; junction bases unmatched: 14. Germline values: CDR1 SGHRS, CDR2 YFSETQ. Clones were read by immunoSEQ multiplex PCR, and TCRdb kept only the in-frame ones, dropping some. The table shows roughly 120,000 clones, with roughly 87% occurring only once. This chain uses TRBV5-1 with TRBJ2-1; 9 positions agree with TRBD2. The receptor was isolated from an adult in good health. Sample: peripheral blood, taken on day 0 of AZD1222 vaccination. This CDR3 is CASKEQTSGKEEQFF. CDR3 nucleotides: TGCGCCAGCAAGGAACAGACTAGCGGTAAAGAGGAGCAGTTCTTC.